This T cell receptor beta chain was recorded in a study of radiation and T cells in renal cell carcinoma. Profiling relied on immunoSEQ multiplex PCR, and the TCRdb table lists in-frame clones only, not all of them. The table records tens of thousands of clones, around 78% of them present only once. V was trimmed by 2 bases and J by 2 bases, leaving 6 bases between them. The CDR3 spans 13 residues. CDR1 and CDR2 from the germline V gene are SEHNR and FQNEAQ (reference sequence). Described time point: blood 2 weeks post-SBRT. Documented treatment: 15 Gy SBRT to primary tumor, nephrectomy 4 weeks later.

The clonotype originates from a man between 60 and 75 years old with renal cell carcinoma. The starting material was blood, obtained from a patient whose treatment included radiotherapy and nephrectomy. This chain links TRBV7-9 with TRBJ1-2; D call uncertain. The CDR3 region has the DNA TGTGCCAGCAGCTTAAACACAAACTATGGCTACACCTTC. Its protein is CASSLNTNYGYTF.